This TCR beta chain was sequenced for a study of molecular identifiers for immune sequencing clone quantification. Germline-derived CDR1 and CDR2 are MGHRA and YSYEKL. This CDR3 spans 14 amino acids. V lost 0 bases to trimming and J lost 1 base, with 5 bases between them. In this sample, this clonotype turned up many times. TCRdb called the PCR reads again in MiXCR, with one record for every CDR3 protein. The table shows hundreds of thousands of distinct CDR3 sequences, with approximately 20% occurring only once. This TCR was sampled from a human donor in good health. Some libraries in this study had Jurkat cell RNA spiked in. The sequenced sample consisted of naive CD8+ T cells from blood, with Jurkat cell RNA spiked in. Described subset: FACS-sorted CD8+CD4-CCR7+CD45RA+ naive T cells. The V gene is TRBV4-1, the J gene TRBJ2-3, with D tentatively TRBD2 (5 bases). Written as DNA, the CDR3 is TGCGCCAGCAGCCAAGAGGAGGGCACAGATACGCAGTATTTT. Its translation: CASSQEEGTDTQYF.